The clone carrying this T cell receptor (beta chain) was recorded many times. The antigen is unknown. The sample is drawn from a study of Graves' ophthalmopathy and Graves' hyperthyroidism. About the research overall: Peripheral blood collection took place at initial diagnosis, before any treatment. Regarding the study as a whole: It was with 65% to 71% sensitivity and around 75% specificity that the model predicted ophthalmopathy progression. Blood was where most expanded thyroid clonotypes above 0.001 frequency also turned up.

The sequenced template was RNA, covering the TCR beta CDR3 region. First-round RT-PCR relied on HTBI primers, and a second-round multiplex PCR came next. TCRdb itself ran the multiplex PCR reads through MiXCR, one entry per CDR3 protein. The repertoire has 350,000 to 400,000 distinct CDR3 sequences, roughly 18% of them found once; the top ten carry about 1.4%. Ophthalmopathy donors' eye disease showed moderate-to-severe activity, CAS of at least 3, NOSPECS of at least 4 and duration under 3 months. The CDR3 totals 12 residues. Germline V gene sequence: CDR1 DFQATT, CDR2 SNEGSKA (reference sequence). Trimming shortened V by 4 bases and J by 11 bases, and 15 bases separated the two germline ends.

The receptor was isolated from a woman aged 18-35 years with Graves' ophthalmopathy. Sequencing input: peripheral blood. V usage is TRBV20-1 and J usage is TRBJ1-5; possibly TRBD1 for D (5 bases). CDR3 residues: CSANRLQSAQHF. The CDR3 coding sequence is TGCAGTGCTAACAGGTTACAATCAGCCCAGCATTTT.